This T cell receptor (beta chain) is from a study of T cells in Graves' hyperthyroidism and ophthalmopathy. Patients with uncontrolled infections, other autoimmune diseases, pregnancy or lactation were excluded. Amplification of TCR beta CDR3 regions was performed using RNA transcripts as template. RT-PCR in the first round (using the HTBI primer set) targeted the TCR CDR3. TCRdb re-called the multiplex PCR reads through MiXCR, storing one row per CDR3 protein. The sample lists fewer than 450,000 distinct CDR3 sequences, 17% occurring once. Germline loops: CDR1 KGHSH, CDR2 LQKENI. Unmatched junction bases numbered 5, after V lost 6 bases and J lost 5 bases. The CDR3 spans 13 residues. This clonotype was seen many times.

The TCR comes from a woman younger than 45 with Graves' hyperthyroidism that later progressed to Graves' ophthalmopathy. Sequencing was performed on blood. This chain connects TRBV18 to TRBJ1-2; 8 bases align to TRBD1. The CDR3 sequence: CASSADRGYGYTF. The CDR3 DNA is TGTGCCAGCTCCGCCGACAGGGGTTATGGCTACACCTTC.